The sample holds a few counts of the clone carrying this T cell receptor beta chain. What it binds is unknown. Preparing the TCRbeta library involved the use of unique molecular identifiers. In TCRdb, the PCR reads were re-called with MiXCR into one record per CDR3 protein. The sample shows about 980,000 distinct CDR3 sequences, about 31% of them seen only once. Unmatched junction bases numbered 16, after V lost 5 bases and J lost 9 bases. The CDR3 is made up of 16 amino acids. This record belongs to a study of T-cell reconstitution after alpha-beta-depleted transplantation in children. Findings and caveats of the study: Surviving recipient T cells and thymic progenitors underlay high day-60 TCRbeta diversity in some patients. Fresh T-cell production supplied most of the T-cell counts and diversity seen one year after transplant. Several hundred graft clones that had expanded were reportedly the source of alpha-beta T cells about two months after transplant.

Sample: PBMCs, mostly from graft donor cells, taken 360 days after TCRalphabeta/CD19-depleted stem cell transplant. This sequence was found in a boy in the first two years of life who had a stem cell transplant for SCID, so the T cells may come from the graft donor. This chain connects TRBV12-3 or TRBV12-4 to TRBJ2-1, with 7 bases lining up with TRBD1. The CDR3 sequence is CASSPTGAIEGGEQFF. DNA for the CDR3: TGTGCCAGCAGTCCCACAGGGGCCATCGAGGGCGGTGAGCAGTTCTTC.